One and the same sample provided the 11 T cell receptor beta chains below, sequenced in a study of radiotherapy plus CTLA-4 blockade in lung cancer. Measured with immunoSEQ multiplex PCR; TCRdb has only the in-frame clones, and not every one. This table has roughly 32,000 clones, roughly 79% appearing once. Specimen: peripheral blood, collected from a patient treated with radiotherapy plus ipilimumab. The receptors shown here come from a human donor with non-small cell lung cancer that progressed on radiotherapy plus ipilimumab.

The chain couples TRBV19 to TRBJ2-7; D unresolved. CDR3 length: 12 amino acids. The V gene lost 5 bases and the J gene lost 4 bases, with 9 bases spanning the gap. Germline V gene lookup returns CDR1 LNHDA and CDR2 SQIVND (reference sequence). CDR3 region: CASSRGYYEQYF. The CDR3 DNA reads as TGTGCCAGTAGTCGTGGATATTACGAGCAGTACTTC.

This clone turned up a few times. Other DNA sequences of this sample code for an identical CDR3. This chain joins TRBV5-6 and TRBJ1-2; 11 bases fit TRBD1. The CDR3 is 14 residues long. V lost 3 bases and J lost 4; bases outside the gene matches: 2. Germline CDR1 reads SGHDT; CDR2 reads YYEEEE. CDR3: CASSSGTGGYGYTF. The CDR3 DNA sequence: TGTGCCAGCAGCTCGGGGACAGGGGGCTATGGCTACACCTTC.

This clone was observed a few times. The chain employs TRBV2 and TRBJ1-1, with 8 bases matching TRBD1. CDR1 and CDR2 from the germline V gene are SNHLY and FYNNEI. With V trimmed by 3 bases and J by 0 bases, 9 bases remained unmatched. The CDR3 is 17 residues long. CDR3 coding DNA: TGTGCCAGCAGTGACGGGGGGACAGGTAGGATGAACACTGAAGCTTTCTTT. Translated: CASSDGGTGRMNTEAFF. Together with reference TRBV2 and TRBJ1-1, the CDR3 gives the full variable domain: EPEVTQTPSHQVTQMGQEVILRCVPISNHLYFYWYRQILGQKVEFLVSFYNNEISEKSEIFDDQFSVERPDGSNFTLKIRSTKLEDSAMYFCASSDGGTGRMNTEAFFGQGTRLTVV.

The gene calls are TRBV7-2 and TRBJ1-5; the D gene is possibly TRBD1 (6 bases). V gave up 3 bases and J gave up 7 bases, with 16 bases separating them. Germline values: CDR1 SGHTA, CDR2 FQGNSA. The CDR3 runs 15 residues. For the CDR3, the DNA is TGTGCCAGCAGCTTTAAGTGGGGGGCTGGGCAGCCCCAGCATTTT. It yields the protein CASSFKWGAGQPQHF.

The genes are TRBV2 and TRBJ1-5; unclear D gene. This CDR3 is built from 13 residues. V shed 5 bases and J shed 5 bases, with 10 bases lying between them. The V gene's germline CDR1 is SNHLY and CDR2 FYNNEI. The CDR3 sequence is CASSREMYQPQHF. The CDR3 DNA sequence: TGTGCCAGCAGTCGGGAGATGTATCAGCCCCAGCATTTT.

The rearrangement uses TRBV28 and TRBJ2-1; D gene unclear. V shed 3 bases and J shed 4 bases, with 13 bases lying between them. The CDR3 contains 15 residues. Germline CDR1 reads MDHEN; CDR2 reads SYDVKM. CDR3 sequence (DNA): TGTGCCAGCAGTTTCGGAGTGACCTTATACAATGAGCAGTTCTTC. It yields the protein CASSFGVTLYNEQFF.

The rearrangement links TRBV7-9 to TRBJ1-6; D is ambiguous. V lost 4 bases and J lost 11, with 9 bases in between. Per germline, CDR1 SEHNR and CDR2 FQNEAQ (reference sequence). The CDR3 is 12 residues long. Written as DNA, the CDR3 is TGTGCCAGCAGCTATTGGGAGACACCCCTCCACTTT. This sequence encodes CASSYWETPLHF.

CDR3 DNA sequence: TGTGCCAGCAGTTACGGTAGCGGGGCAGATACGCAGTATTTT. This translates into CASSYGSGADTQYF. The J gene is TRBJ2-3, the V gene TRBV6-5, with 8 nucleotides matching TRBD2. Germline trimming cut 2 bases from V and 4 bases from J; bases unmatched to any gene: 2. CDR1 is MNHEY, CDR2 SVGAGI, per germline. This CDR3 spans 14 amino acids.

There are a few counts of this clone. The chain links TRBV5-6 to TRBJ1-1; 8 bases align to TRBD1. The germline gives CDR1 SGHDT, CDR2 YYEEEE. This CDR3 has 14 residues. The V and J ends lost 0 bases and 7 bases, in that order; junction bases with no gene match: 5. CDR3: CASSLVPTGVEAFF. CDR3 DNA: TGTGCCAGCAGCTTGGTACCGACAGGGGTTGAAGCTTTCTTT.

The chain carries TRBV5-6 and TRBJ2-5, with TRBD2 as a possible D gene (5 bases). There are 17 residues in the CDR3. Germline V CDR1 and CDR2: SGHDT, YYEEEE. With 1 base removed from V and 5 bases from J, the gap between germline ends came to 21 bases. The CDR3 spells CASSLRAEGSVGETQYF. CDR3 sequence (DNA): TGTGCCAGCAGCTTGAGGGCAGAGGGTTCGGTAGGGGAGACCCAGTACTTC.

The chain has TRBV4-3 and TRBJ1-2, with D tentatively TRBD1 (5 bases). V was shortened by 3 bases and J by 4 bases, with 21 bases between the two germline ends. Germline V lookup: CDR1 LGHNA, CDR2 YSLEER. The CDR3 sequence is 17 residues long. Here the CDR3 DNA reads TGCGCCAGCAGCCAGTCTGGGGCAGGCGAAGGGATCTATGGCTACACCTTC. This codes for CASSQSGAGEGIYGYTF.